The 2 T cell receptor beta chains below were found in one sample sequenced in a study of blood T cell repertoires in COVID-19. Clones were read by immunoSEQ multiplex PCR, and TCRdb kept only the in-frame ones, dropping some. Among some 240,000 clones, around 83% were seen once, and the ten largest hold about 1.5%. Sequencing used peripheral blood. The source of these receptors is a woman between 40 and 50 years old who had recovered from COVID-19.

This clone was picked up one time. Here the CDR3 DNA reads TGTGCCAGCAGCTCCCTTCAAGAGACCCAGTACTTC. Translating it yields CASSSLQETQYF. This chain links TRBV7-8 with TRBJ2-5; no reliable D call. V lost 4 bases, J lost 2 bases, and 5 bases lay in between. This CDR3 is built from 12 residues. The germline V gene encodes CDR1 SGHVS and CDR2 FQNEAQ.

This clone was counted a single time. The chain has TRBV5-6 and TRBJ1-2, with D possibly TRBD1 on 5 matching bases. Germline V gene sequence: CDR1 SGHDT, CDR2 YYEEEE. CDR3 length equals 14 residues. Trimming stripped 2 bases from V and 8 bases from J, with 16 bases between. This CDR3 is CASSFNYGGAGYTF. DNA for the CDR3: TGTGCCAGCAGCTTTAATTACGGGGGAGCCGGCTACACCTTC.